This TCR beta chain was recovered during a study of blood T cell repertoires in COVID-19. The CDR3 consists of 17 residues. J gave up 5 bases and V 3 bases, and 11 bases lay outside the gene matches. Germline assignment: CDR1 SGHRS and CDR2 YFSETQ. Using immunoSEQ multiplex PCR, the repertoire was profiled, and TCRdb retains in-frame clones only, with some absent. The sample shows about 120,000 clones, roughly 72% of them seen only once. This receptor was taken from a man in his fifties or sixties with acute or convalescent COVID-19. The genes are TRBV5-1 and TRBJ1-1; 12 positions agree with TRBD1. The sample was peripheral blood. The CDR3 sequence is CASSSRGQGAMGTEAFF. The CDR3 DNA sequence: TGCGCCAGCAGCTCGCGGGGACAGGGGGCGATGGGAACTGAAGCTTTCTTT.